One T cell receptor (beta chain) is described in this entry. Its specificity is not known. These data belong to a study of blood T cells in healthy people across ages. Whole-study results and caveats: It was held that the diversity estimates obtained from one million T cells were underestimates.

Through a sample-barcoded 5' primer and a J-beta primer mix, a second PCR was run for roughly 6 to 11 cycles. TCRdb redid the calling of the 5' RACE reads with MiXCR, one entry per CDR3 protein. The profile shows 500,000 to 650,000 distinct CDR3 sequences, around a quarter of them singletons. These data also featured in a second study, about T cells of mothers and their children. In that study: Every mother produced more than 8 million TCR beta CDR3 reads, whereas every child provided several million.

This clonotype was obtained from a boy between 2 and 10 years old in good health. The sequenced material came from blood.

In nucleotides, the CDR3 is TGTGCCAGCAGCAGACTAGCGGGCCCCTACGAGCAGTACTTC. As protein: CASSRLAGPYEQYF. The chain employs TRBV7-9 and TRBJ2-5; 10 bases are a match to TRBD2. The DNA end favors TRBJ2-7, so the J call may be wrong. CDR1 is SEHNR, CDR2 FQNEAQ, per germline (reference sequence). The CDR3 has 14 amino acids.